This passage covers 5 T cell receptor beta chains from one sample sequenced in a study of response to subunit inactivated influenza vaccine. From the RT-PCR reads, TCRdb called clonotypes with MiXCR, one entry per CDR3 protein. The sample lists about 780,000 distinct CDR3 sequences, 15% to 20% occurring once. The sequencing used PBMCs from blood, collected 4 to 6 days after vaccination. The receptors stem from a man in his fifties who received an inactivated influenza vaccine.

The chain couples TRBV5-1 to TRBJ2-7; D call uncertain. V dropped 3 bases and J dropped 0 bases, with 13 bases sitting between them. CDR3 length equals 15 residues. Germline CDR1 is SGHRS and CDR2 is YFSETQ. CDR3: CASSSNSGASYEQYF. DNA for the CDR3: TGCGCCAGCAGCTCGAATAGTGGAGCCTCCTACGAGCAGTACTTC. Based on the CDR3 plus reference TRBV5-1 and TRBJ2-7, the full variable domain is KAGVTQTPRYLIKTRGQQVTLSCSPISGHRSVSWYQQTPGQGLQFLFEYFSETQRNKGNFPGRFSGRQFSNSRSEMNVSTLELGDSALYLCASSSNSGASYEQYFGPGTRLTVT.

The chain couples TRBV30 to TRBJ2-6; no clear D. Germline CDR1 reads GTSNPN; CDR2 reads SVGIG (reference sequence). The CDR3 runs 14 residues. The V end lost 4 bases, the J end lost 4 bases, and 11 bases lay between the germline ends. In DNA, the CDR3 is TGTGCCTGGACTGAGTTGGGGGGGGCCAACGTCCTGACTTTC. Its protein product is CAWTELGGANVLTF.

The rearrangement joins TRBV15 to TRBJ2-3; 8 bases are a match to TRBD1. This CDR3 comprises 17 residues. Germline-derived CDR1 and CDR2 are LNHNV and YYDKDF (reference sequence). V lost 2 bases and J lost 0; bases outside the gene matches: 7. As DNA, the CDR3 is TGTGCCACCAGCAGATATCCGGACAGGGACAGCACAGATACGCAGTATTTT. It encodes CATSRYPDRDSTDTQYF.

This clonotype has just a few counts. The CDR3 reads CASSRDDRYGYTF. The CDR3 DNA reads TGTGCCAGCAGCCGGGATGACCGCTATGGCTACACCTTC. The chain carries TRBV12-3 or TRBV12-4 and TRBJ1-2; D unresolved. Trimming stripped 6 bases from V and 4 bases from J, with 12 bases between. This CDR3 has 13 amino acids.

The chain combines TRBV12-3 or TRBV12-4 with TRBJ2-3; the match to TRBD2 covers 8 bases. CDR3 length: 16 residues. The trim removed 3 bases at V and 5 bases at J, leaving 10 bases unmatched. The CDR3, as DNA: TGTGCCAGCAGTTTTCGGGGGGGCCGGGGGGGAGATACGCAGTATTTT. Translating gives CASSFRGGRGGDTQYF.